This T cell receptor (beta chain) was captured by sequencing in a study of blood T cells in healthy people across ages. Germline-derived CDR1 and CDR2 are SGHRS and YFSETQ. The V end lost 1 base, the J end lost 7 bases, and 15 bases lay between the germline ends. The CDR3 has 15 amino acids. This clonotype was detected a few times. The antigen is unknown. Findings and caveats of the study: More naive CD4+ cells and higher diversity marked long-lived donors relative to aged donors.

The authors ran a second PCR of roughly 6 to 12 cycles using a sample-barcoded 5' primer and a J-beta primer mix. Each sample provided no less than 2.5 million CDR3-containing paired-end reads. TCRdb redid the calling of the 5' RACE reads with MiXCR, one entry per CDR3 protein. The sample lists about 640,000 distinct CDR3 sequences; under 65% were seen once. The rearrangement joins TRBV5-1 to TRBJ2-1, with D hard to call. The sequence was collected from a man in his fifties or sixties in good health. The source material was blood. The CDR3 bases are TGCGCCAGCAGCTTGTCCCGGGCCTTAAGGAATGAGCAGTTCTTC. Translation gives CASSLSRALRNEQFF.